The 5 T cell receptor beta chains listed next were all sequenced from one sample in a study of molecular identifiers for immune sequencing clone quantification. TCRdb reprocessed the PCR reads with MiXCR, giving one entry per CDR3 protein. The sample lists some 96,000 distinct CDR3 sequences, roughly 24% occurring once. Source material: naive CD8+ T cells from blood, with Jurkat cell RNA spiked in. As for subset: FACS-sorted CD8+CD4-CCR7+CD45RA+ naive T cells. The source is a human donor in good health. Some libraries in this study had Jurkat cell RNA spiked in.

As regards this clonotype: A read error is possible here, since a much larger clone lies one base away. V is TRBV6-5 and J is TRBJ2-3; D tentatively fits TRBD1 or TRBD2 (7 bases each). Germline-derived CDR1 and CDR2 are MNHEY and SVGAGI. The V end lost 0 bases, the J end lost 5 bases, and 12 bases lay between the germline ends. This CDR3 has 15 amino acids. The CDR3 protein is CASSYSRGGIDTQYF. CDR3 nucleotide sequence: TGTGCCAGCAGTTACTCCAGGGGGGGAATAGATACGCAGTATTTT.

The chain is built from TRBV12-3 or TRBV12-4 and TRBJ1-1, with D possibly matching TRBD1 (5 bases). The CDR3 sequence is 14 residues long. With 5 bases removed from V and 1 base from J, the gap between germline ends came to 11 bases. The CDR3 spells CASSQGLTNTEAFF. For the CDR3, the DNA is TGTGCCAGCAGTCAGGGACTGACGAACACTGAAGCTTTCTTT.

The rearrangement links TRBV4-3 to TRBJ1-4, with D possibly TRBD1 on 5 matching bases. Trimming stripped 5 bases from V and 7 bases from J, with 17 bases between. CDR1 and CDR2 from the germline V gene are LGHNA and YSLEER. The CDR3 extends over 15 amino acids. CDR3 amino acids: CASSETPGASEKLFF. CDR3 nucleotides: TGCGCCAGCAGCGAGACACCCGGGGCCTCTGAAAAACTGTTTTTT.

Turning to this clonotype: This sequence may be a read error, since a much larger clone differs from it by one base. The CDR3 sequence: CASSPQLLLDRGPGNTIYF. The CDR3 DNA sequence: TGTGCCAGCAGCCCCCAGCTTTTGTTAGACAGGGGTCCTGGAAACACCATATATTTT. V and J are TRBV6-5 and TRBJ1-3; TRBD1 matches 8 bases. After removal of 6 bases from V and 2 bases from J, the junction contained 18 bases not matched to a gene. The CDR3 totals 19 residues. Germline CDR1 is MNHEY and CDR2 is SVGAGI.

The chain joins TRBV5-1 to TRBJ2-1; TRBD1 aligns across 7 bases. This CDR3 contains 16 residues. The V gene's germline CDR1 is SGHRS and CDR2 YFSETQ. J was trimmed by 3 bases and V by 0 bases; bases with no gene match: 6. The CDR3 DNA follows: TGCGCCAGCAGCTTGGACGGGGACAGCTACTACAATGAGCAGTTCTTC. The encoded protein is CASSLDGDSYYNEQFF.